This is a list of T cell receptor beta chains from one sample in a study of T cells in Graves' hyperthyroidism and ophthalmopathy. Each CDR3 protein is one row after TCRdb ran MiXCR on the multiplex PCR reads. The top ten hold approximately 19% of the sample, which has more than 350,000 distinct CDR3 sequences, about 15% seen once. The sequencing input was blood. The receptors were sampled from a woman aged 60 to 75 with Graves' ophthalmopathy. Both conserved end residues are part of each CDR3. Fields, in order: CDR3 protein, CDR3 DNA, D gene, J gene, clone size, V gene. D genes are given only for firm matches. Size tells how often a clone was seen (once, few, many) or the class of an expanded clone, and some rows leave it out.

CDR3 protein: CASSRDRGGEAFF
CDR3 DNA: TGTGCCAGCAGCCGGGACAGGGGTGGTGAAGCTTTCTTT
D gene: TRBD1
J gene: TRBJ1-1
clone size: many
V gene: TRBV7-2

CDR3 protein: CASSQPGDEQFF
CDR3 DNA: TGTGCCAGCAGCCAGCCTGGGGATGAGCAGTTCTTC
D gene: -
J gene: TRBJ2-1
clone size: many
V gene: TRBV7-3

CDR3 protein: CASSLAAWGTSKNIQYF
CDR3 DNA: TGTGCCAGCAGTTTAGCGGCCTGGGGGACTTCCAAAAACATTCAGTACTTC
D gene: -
J gene: TRBJ2-4
clone size: many
V gene: TRBV28

CDR3 protein: CASSWGTGEFGNTIYF
CDR3 DNA: TGCGCCAGCAGCTGGGGGACAGGGGAATTTGGAAACACCATATATTTT
D gene: TRBD1
J gene: TRBJ1-3
clone size: few
V gene: TRBV5-1

CDR3 protein: CASSTTSMAGGFTDTQYF
CDR3 DNA: TGTGCCAGTAGTACCACGAGTATGGCAGGGGGCTTCACAGATACGCAGTATTTT
D gene: TRBD1
J gene: TRBJ2-3
clone size: -
V gene: TRBV19

CDR3 protein: CASRRDTYTEAFF
CDR3 DNA: TGTGCCAGCAGACGGGACACTTACACTGAAGCTTTCTTT
D gene: -
J gene: TRBJ1-1
clone size: many
V gene: TRBV5-5

CDR3 protein: CSVGQGARETQYF
CDR3 DNA: TGCAGCGTTGGACAGGGGGCGCGGGAGACCCAGTACTTC
D gene: TRBD1
J gene: TRBJ2-5
clone size: many
V gene: TRBV29-1

CDR3 protein: CASSAYRMQNTGELFF
CDR3 DNA: TGTGCCAGCAGTGCCTACCGCATGCAGAACACCGGGGAGCTGTTTTTT
D gene: -
J gene: TRBJ2-2
clone size: -
V gene: TRBV27

CDR3 protein: CASSEVGSGTDTQYF
CDR3 DNA: TGTGCCAGCAGTGAAGTAGGGTCTGGCACAGATACGCAGTATTTT
D gene: -
J gene: TRBJ2-3
clone size: -
V gene: TRBV6-1

CDR3 protein: CASSYREGEKLFF
CDR3 DNA: TGTGCCAGCAGTTACAGGGAGGGTGAAAAACTGTTTTTT
D gene: -
J gene: TRBJ1-4
clone size: -
V gene: TRBV6-5

CDR3 protein: CASSSSGEGYQETQYF
CDR3 DNA: TGTGCCAGCAGCTCGAGCGGGGAGGGCTACCAAGAGACCCAGTACTTC
D gene: TRBD2
J gene: TRBJ2-5
clone size: many
V gene: TRBV7-9

CDR3 protein: CASSYSMGRPQHF
CDR3 DNA: TGTGCCAGCAGTTACTCGATGGGTCGGCCCCAGCATTTT
D gene: -
J gene: TRBJ1-5
clone size: once
V gene: TRBV6-6

CDR3 protein: CASSQEGDLTLYEQYF
CDR3 DNA: TGTGCCAGCAGCCAAGAAGGGGACTTGACACTCTACGAGCAGTACTTC
D gene: -
J gene: TRBJ2-7
clone size: many
V gene: TRBV3-1

CDR3 protein: CASSSTGGGGYTF
CDR3 DNA: TGTGCCAGCAGCTCCACAGGGGGCGGGGGCTACACCTTC
D gene: TRBD1
J gene: TRBJ1-2
clone size: many
V gene: TRBV3-1

CDR3 protein: CASSHGPRAVTAGANVLTF
CDR3 DNA: TGCGCCAGCAGCCACGGGCCCAGGGCCGTCACGGCTGGGGCCAACGTCCTGACTTTC
D gene: -
J gene: TRBJ2-6
clone size: many
V gene: TRBV5-1

CDR3 protein: CASSPQQREGSNIQYF
CDR3 DNA: TGTGCCAGCAGCCCTCAGCAGCGGGAAGGGTCGAACATTCAGTACTTC
D gene: TRBD2
J gene: TRBJ2-4
clone size: many
V gene: TRBV11-3

CDR3 protein: CASSPGQVYEAFF
CDR3 DNA: TGTGCCAGCAGTCCCGGACAGGTTTATGAAGCTTTCTTT
D gene: TRBD1
J gene: TRBJ1-1
clone size: many
V gene: TRBV12-3/TRBV12-4

CDR3 protein: CASSLTVLGEQYF
CDR3 DNA: TGTGCCAGCAGCTTAACTGTTTTGGGGGAGCAGTACTTC
D gene: -
J gene: TRBJ2-7
clone size: many
V gene: TRBV7-3

CDR3 protein: CASSGQGAKREKLFF
CDR3 DNA: TGTGCCAGCAGTGGACAGGGGGCGAAGCGGGAAAAACTGTTTTTT
D gene: TRBD1
J gene: TRBJ1-4
clone size: -
V gene: TRBV7-9

CDR3 protein: CASSSPLGGGYNEQFF
CDR3 DNA: TGTGCCAGCAGCTCCCCCCTGGGGGGCGGGTACAATGAGCAGTTCTTC
D gene: -
J gene: TRBJ2-1
clone size: many
V gene: TRBV7-3

CDR3 protein: CASSPPTGGRSYEQYF
CDR3 DNA: TGTGCCAGCAGCCCTCCCACAGGGGGCAGGTCCTACGAGCAGTACTTC
D gene: TRBD1
J gene: TRBJ2-7
clone size: many
V gene: TRBV11-2

CDR3 protein: CASSEKTSWETQYF
CDR3 DNA: TGTGCCAGCAGTGAAAAGACTAGCTGGGAGACCCAGTACTTC
D gene: TRBD2
J gene: TRBJ2-5
clone size: few
V gene: TRBV2

CDR3 protein: CASSVEPGWTHEQYF
CDR3 DNA: TGTGCCAGCAGCGTAGAGCCAGGGTGGACCCACGAGCAGTACTTC
D gene: -
J gene: TRBJ2-7
clone size: many
V gene: TRBV9

CDR3 protein: CASRLGAVTEAFF
CDR3 DNA: TGTGCCAGCCGTCTCGGGGCGGTCACTGAAGCTTTCTTT
D gene: -
J gene: TRBJ1-1
clone size: -
V gene: TRBV27

CDR3 protein: CASSFQGNTEAFF
CDR3 DNA: TGTGCCAGCAGTTTTCAAGGGAACACTGAAGCTTTCTTT
D gene: -
J gene: TRBJ1-1
clone size: many
V gene: TRBV28

CDR3 protein: CASSSREWAYEQYF
CDR3 DNA: TGTGCCAGCAGCTCCCGAGAGTGGGCCTACGAGCAGTACTTC
D gene: -
J gene: TRBJ2-7
clone size: many
V gene: TRBV7-8

CDR3 protein: CAWRKQGHTEAFF
CDR3 DNA: TGTGCCTGGAGGAAACAGGGGCACACTGAAGCTTTCTTT
D gene: TRBD1
J gene: TRBJ1-1
clone size: -
V gene: TRBV30

CDR3 protein: CASRRGTGGSSSYGQYF
CDR3 DNA: TGTGCCAGCCGCCGGGGGACAGGGGGGAGCTCGTCCTACGGGCAGTACTTC
D gene: TRBD1
J gene: TRBJ2-7
clone size: few
V gene: TRBV27

CDR3 protein: CATSISRGGEQYF
CDR3 DNA: TGTGCCACCAGCATAAGCCGAGGGGGCGAGCAGTACTTC
D gene: -
J gene: TRBJ2-7
clone size: few
V gene: TRBV15

CDR3 protein: CASSLVRALGGPQETQYF
CDR3 DNA: TGTGCCAGCAGCTTAGTCCGGGCTCTTGGGGGGCCCCAAGAGACCCAGTACTTC
D gene: -
J gene: TRBJ2-5
clone size: many
V gene: TRBV11-2

CDR3 protein: CASRPWTGGNTEAFF
CDR3 DNA: TGTGCCAGCAGACCTTGGACAGGGGGGAACACTGAAGCTTTCTTT
D gene: TRBD1
J gene: TRBJ1-1
clone size: many
V gene: TRBV2

CDR3 protein: CASRDRVSGELFF
CDR3 DNA: TGTGCCAGCAGGGACAGGGTTTCCGGGGAGCTGTTTTTT
D gene: TRBD1
J gene: TRBJ2-2
clone size: -
V gene: TRBV6-1

CDR3 protein: CASSQDGVAGGPLSDTQYF
CDR3 DNA: TGTGCCAGCAGCCAAGACGGGGTAGCGGGAGGGCCCTTGTCAGATACGCAGTATTTT
D gene: TRBD2
J gene: TRBJ2-3
clone size: -
V gene: TRBV3-1

CDR3 protein: CASSQARASNEQFF
CDR3 DNA: TGTGCCAGCAGCCAGGCTAGGGCCTCAAATGAGCAGTTCTTC
D gene: -
J gene: TRBJ2-1
clone size: many
V gene: TRBV3-1

CDR3 protein: CSAMWDFSSYEQYF
CDR3 DNA: TGCAGTGCCATGTGGGACTTCAGCTCCTACGAGCAGTACTTC
D gene: -
J gene: TRBJ2-7
clone size: many
V gene: TRBV20-1

CDR3 protein: CASSLRVNYGYTF
CDR3 DNA: TGTGCCAGCAGTTTAAGGGTTAACTATGGCTACACCTTC
D gene: -
J gene: TRBJ1-2
clone size: -
V gene: TRBV12-3/TRBV12-4

CDR3 protein: CASSRASGGRYNEQFF
CDR3 DNA: TGTGCCAGCAGCCGTGCGTCCGGCGGGAGGTACAATGAGCAGTTCTTC
D gene: TRBD2
J gene: TRBJ2-1
clone size: -
V gene: TRBV7-2

CDR3 protein: CATSDWGDSSTDTQYF
CDR3 DNA: TGTGCCACCAGTGATTGGGGAGACAGTAGCACAGATACGCAGTATTTT
D gene: -
J gene: TRBJ2-3
clone size: many
V gene: TRBV24-1

CDR3 protein: CASSEAAPRNSPLHF
CDR3 DNA: TGTGCCAGCAGCGAAGCGGCCCCTCGGAATTCACCCCTCCACTTT
D gene: -
J gene: TRBJ1-6
clone size: few
V gene: TRBV14

CDR3 protein: CATRVSGANVLTF
CDR3 DNA: TGTGCCACCCGGGTCTCTGGGGCCAACGTCCTGACTTTC
D gene: -
J gene: TRBJ2-6
clone size: few
V gene: TRBV6-1

CDR3 protein: CASSPLGGYYEQYF
CDR3 DNA: TGTGCCAGCAGCCCCTTGGGAGGTTACTACGAGCAGTACTTC
D gene: -
J gene: TRBJ2-7
clone size: many
V gene: TRBV3-1

CDR3 protein: CASSLRGDRGNSPLHF
CDR3 DNA: TGTGCCAGCAGTTTGAGGGGAGACAGGGGCAATTCACCCCTCCACTTT
D gene: TRBD1
J gene: TRBJ1-6
clone size: many
V gene: TRBV27

CDR3 protein: CASSPTGADNQPQHF
CDR3 DNA: TGTGCCAGCAGCCCTACAGGGGCAGACAATCAGCCCCAGCATTTT
D gene: TRBD1
J gene: TRBJ1-5
clone size: -
V gene: TRBV11-2

CDR3 protein: CASSAKGPLAYNEQFF
CDR3 DNA: TGTGCCAGCAGCGCAAAGGGCCCGCTTGCATACAATGAGCAGTTCTTC
D gene: -
J gene: TRBJ2-1
clone size: many
V gene: TRBV9

CDR3 protein: CASTPSALAGLGSYNEQFF
CDR3 DNA: TGTGCCAGCACTCCCTCCGCACTAGCGGGGTTAGGCTCCTACAATGAGCAGTTCTTC
D gene: TRBD2
J gene: TRBJ2-1
clone size: many
V gene: TRBV28

CDR3 protein: CAGNGDYGYTF
CDR3 DNA: TGTGCCGGGAATGGTGACTATGGCTACACCTTC
D gene: -
J gene: TRBJ1-2
clone size: many
V gene: TRBV2

CDR3 protein: CASSYVGTAYEQYF
CDR3 DNA: TGTGCCAGCAGCTACGTAGGGACCGCCTACGAGCAGTACTTC
D gene: -
J gene: TRBJ2-7
clone size: many
V gene: TRBV2

CDR3 protein: CASSLVEGLALNEQFF
CDR3 DNA: TGTGCCAGCAGCTTAGTGGAGGGACTAGCACTGAATGAGCAGTTCTTC
D gene: TRBD2
J gene: TRBJ2-1
clone size: few
V gene: TRBV7-9

CDR3 protein: CASSLQAGGGETQYF
CDR3 DNA: TGCGCCAGCAGCTTGCAAGCGGGAGGGGGAGAGACCCAGTACTTC
D gene: TRBD2
J gene: TRBJ2-5
clone size: few
V gene: TRBV5-1

CDR3 protein: CSARPYQGTSGGGPTDTQYF
CDR3 DNA: TGCAGTGCTAGACCTTACCAGGGGACTAGCGGCGGGGGGCCCACAGATACGCAGTATTTT
D gene: TRBD2
J gene: TRBJ2-3
clone size: many
V gene: TRBV20-1

CDR3 protein: CATSEARDRVYTGELFF
CDR3 DNA: TGTGCCACCAGTGAAGCCCGGGACAGGGTGTATACCGGGGAGCTGTTTTTT
D gene: TRBD1
J gene: TRBJ2-2
clone size: few
V gene: TRBV24-1

CDR3 protein: CSAVLHRTQYF
CDR3 DNA: TGCAGTGCAGTGCTACACAGGACCCAGTACTTC
D gene: -
J gene: TRBJ2-5
clone size: many
V gene: TRBV20-1

CDR3 protein: CASSPGQSYGYTF
CDR3 DNA: TGTGCCAGCAGTCCGGGACAGAGCTATGGCTACACCTTC
D gene: TRBD1
J gene: TRBJ1-2
clone size: many
V gene: TRBV2

CDR3 protein: CSARPLAGDSSRNEQFF
CDR3 DNA: TGCAGTGCTAGACCTCTAGCGGGAGACTCTTCAAGGAATGAGCAGTTCTTC
D gene: TRBD2
J gene: TRBJ2-1
clone size: few
V gene: TRBV20-1

CDR3 protein: CAGAWTSRTQYF
CDR3 DNA: TGTGCCGGAGCTTGGACCTCGCGGACCCAGTACTTC
D gene: -
J gene: TRBJ2-5
clone size: many
V gene: TRBV2